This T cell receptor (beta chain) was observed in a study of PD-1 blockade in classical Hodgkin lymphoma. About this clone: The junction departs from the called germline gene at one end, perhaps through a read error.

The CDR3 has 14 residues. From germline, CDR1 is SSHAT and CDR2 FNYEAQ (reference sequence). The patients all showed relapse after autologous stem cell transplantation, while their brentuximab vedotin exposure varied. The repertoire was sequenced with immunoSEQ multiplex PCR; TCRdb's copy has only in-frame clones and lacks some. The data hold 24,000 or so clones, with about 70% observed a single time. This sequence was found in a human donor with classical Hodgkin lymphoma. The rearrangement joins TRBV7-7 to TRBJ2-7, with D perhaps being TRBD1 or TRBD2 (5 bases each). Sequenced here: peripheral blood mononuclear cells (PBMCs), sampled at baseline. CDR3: CASNGRDGSYEQYF. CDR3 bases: TGTGCTAGCAATGGCCGGGACGGTTCCTACGAGCAGTACTTC.